What follows describes a single T cell receptor (beta chain). This sample stems from a study of blood T cell repertoires in COVID-19. Study-wide background: The origin of the acute and convalescent COVID-19 samples was the United States, Italy and Spain. PBMCs, B-cell-depleted T cells, or T cells provided the cDNA or gDNA that made up the material.

Original analysis: Counts of nucleated cells, estimated from reference gene primer amplification, were obtained. Only in-frame clones appear in the TCRdb table, and some are missing; sequencing was by immunoSEQ multiplex PCR. The V and J calls and clone size were taken over from that table, and D and trimming were inferred from the DNA. The sample holds roughly 230,000 clones, roughly 81% seen once. This CDR3 region has 12 residues. After removal of 6 bases from V and 7 bases from J, the junction contained 4 bases not matched to a gene. Germline V gene sequence: CDR1 LNHDA, CDR2 SQIVND (reference sequence).

The source is a man aged 35-49 years with acute or convalescent COVID-19. The chain joins TRBV19 to TRBJ1-2, with 8 bases fitting TRBD1. The specimen sequenced was peripheral blood. CDR3 coding DNA: TGTGCCAGTAGCTCGACAGGGGTTGGCTACACCTTC. Protein sequence: CASSSTGVGYTF.